These T cell receptor beta chains were read from a single sample in a study of shared clonotypes between healthy human individuals. TCRdb keeps only in-frame clones here, not all; method: immunoSEQ multiplex PCR. The repertoire holds under 850,000 clones, over 90% seen once, with approximately 25% in the top ten. Sequencing was done on a sample of naive CD8+ T cells sorted from blood. Receptor source: a young man in good health. CDR3s include the opening cysteine and the closing phenylalanine or tryptophan. Each record gives: CDR3 DNA, CDR3 protein, J gene, V gene, D gene. D genes are given only for firm matches.

cdr3_nt: TGTGCCAGCATCGGTGGATATGGCTACACCTTC
cdr3_aa: CASIGGYGYTF
j_call: TRBJ1-2
v_call: TRBV28
d_call: -

cdr3_nt: TGTGCCAGCATGGGGGGCGAGGGACAGGGGGCCTACGAGCAGTACTTC
cdr3_aa: CASMGGEGQGAYEQYF
j_call: TRBJ2-7
v_call: TRBV27
d_call: TRBD1

cdr3_nt: TGTGCCAGTTCGGGGCTGACATCTGCTAATGAAAAACTGTTTTTT
cdr3_aa: CASSGLTSANEKLFF
j_call: TRBJ1-4
v_call: TRBV6-1
d_call: -

cdr3_nt: TGTGCCAGCAGTCCCTTGACAGGGTTGGAGACCCAGTACTTC
cdr3_aa: CASSPLTGLETQYF
j_call: TRBJ2-5
v_call: TRBV28
d_call: TRBD1

cdr3_nt: TGTGCCAGCAGTTTATCCGGGACAGGGTACTACGAGCAGTACTTC
cdr3_aa: CASSLSGTGYYEQYF
j_call: TRBJ2-7
v_call: TRBV27
d_call: TRBD1

cdr3_nt: TGTGCCAAACGGGGGGTGGAAGAGACCCAGTACTTC
cdr3_aa: CAKRGVEETQYF
j_call: TRBJ2-5
v_call: TRBV2
d_call: TRBD2

cdr3_nt: TGTGCCAGCAGCCCTCTTTTAGGGACCGGGGAGCTGTTTTTT
cdr3_aa: CASSPLLGTGELFF
j_call: TRBJ2-2
v_call: TRBV7-9
d_call: -

cdr3_nt: TGTGCCAGCAGCCCGGGACAGGGGGCTTACGAGCAGTACTTC
cdr3_aa: CASSPGQGAYEQYF
j_call: TRBJ2-7
v_call: TRBV14
d_call: TRBD1

cdr3_nt: TGTGCCAGCTCCCTTGGGGAGGCAACTAATGAAAAACTGTTTTTT
cdr3_aa: CASSLGEATNEKLFF
j_call: TRBJ1-4
v_call: TRBV18
d_call: -

cdr3_nt: TGTGCCAGTAGTCGGAGCGGGGGCTCCTACGAGCAGTACTTC
cdr3_aa: CASSRSGGSYEQYF
j_call: TRBJ2-7
v_call: TRBV19
d_call: TRBD2